Included here is one T cell receptor beta chain sequence, with context. This clonotype turned up a few times. Its antigen is not yet known. It has no much larger one-base neighbor in the sample; base qualities were not kept. Library preparation employed 5' RACE. For the blood and skin samples, reverse transcription of TCR RNA was done with SuperScript IV along with alpha and beta constant region primers. The ligated cDNA was amplified by four rounds of PCR, in which nested alpha and beta constant region primers were used together with the SP2 primer. T4 RNA ligase 1 was used to ligate an oligonucleotide containing the Illumina SP2 primer and a UMI to the 3' end of the cDNA. The 12-nucleotide UMI consisted of two random hexamers with an eight-base spacer between the hexamers to prevent hairpin formation. TCR alpha and beta chain libraries were processed separately from the second PCR onward, with dual indexing for multiplexing. After pooling, the indexed libraries were analyzed by capillary electrophoresis and sequenced on either an Illumina MiSeq or NextSeq. To boost base diversity and improve cluster recognition, PhiX DNA at about 4.5-7% was spiked into the libraries. In the paper's pipeline: UMIs were extracted from read 2 by Demultiplexor and combined with the TCR sequence from read 1, and reads were split according to sample indices. V and J genes and V-J junctions were identified by Decombinator, and each TCR was assigned a five-part identifier that included V and J deletions. Collapsinator used UMIs to correct sequencing errors and PCR amplification heterogeneity, producing a UMI-based abundance for each TCR. CDR3Translator turned identifiers into nucleotide sequence, translated the nucleotide sequence into amino acids, and pulled out CDR3 regions based on terminal motifs. After normalization to the amount of input RNA, error-corrected alpha and beta TCR counts from blood and skin were compared. TCRdb redid the processing of the public reads, applying fastp at Q25 and MiXCR, and retained in-frame beta chains. Records with the same CDR3 protein are collapsed into one entry carrying the most frequent genes and DNA. The V and J calls follow TCRdb's processing rather than the paper's. The sample table holds approximately 24,000 distinct CDR3 sequences, of which 20% to 25% were seen once. Roughly 1.9% of the sample lies in the top ten.

These data are taken from a study of naive and memory T cell subsets (dated by TCRdb to about 2017). For the study in its entirety: In the figure summarizing the skin biopsy and whole blood samples, roughly 10 blood donors, 7 tuberculin skin test biopsies and 3 saline control biopsies were reported. PCR2 was typically run as a SYBR Green qPCR and stopped at a set threshold, although low-input samples could use end-point PCR of 5 to 6 cycles instead. General conclusions and limits of the study: The RNA-based method was acknowledged as potentially sensitive to TCR transcript changes with T cell activation and differentiation.

For whole blood analysis, about 2.5 ml of peripheral blood was collected from healthy adult volunteers into Tempus tubes, and RNA was extracted following the manufacturer's instructions. A robust, sensitive protocol for the amplification, sequencing and analysis of TCRs was described in the study, in which 3' ligation of a UMI-containing oligonucleotide to TCR cDNA was used. Before reverse transcription, total RNA that had not been cell sorted was treated with RQ1 DNase, with a target input of about 1 to 1,100 ng. To check how robust the pipeline was in samples where T cells make up a minority population, libraries were built from skin biopsies and whole blood. A distance of 19 bases separates the germline ends of V and J, which lose 7 bases and 7 bases respectively. The CDR3 contains 14 residues, cysteine and phenylalanine counted. The kept DNA is CDR3 alone, 42 bases in frame from the first base. According to the germline V gene, CDR1 reads MNHNS and CDR2 reads SASEGT.

The V and J segments used are TRBV6-1 and TRBJ1-2, with no D gene named confidently. This TCR derives from a female donor in good health. At the DNA level, the sequence is TGTGCCAGCACTTCGTCTATTTCGGTGGGTGGCTACACCTTC. Its product reads: CASTSSISVGGYTF.